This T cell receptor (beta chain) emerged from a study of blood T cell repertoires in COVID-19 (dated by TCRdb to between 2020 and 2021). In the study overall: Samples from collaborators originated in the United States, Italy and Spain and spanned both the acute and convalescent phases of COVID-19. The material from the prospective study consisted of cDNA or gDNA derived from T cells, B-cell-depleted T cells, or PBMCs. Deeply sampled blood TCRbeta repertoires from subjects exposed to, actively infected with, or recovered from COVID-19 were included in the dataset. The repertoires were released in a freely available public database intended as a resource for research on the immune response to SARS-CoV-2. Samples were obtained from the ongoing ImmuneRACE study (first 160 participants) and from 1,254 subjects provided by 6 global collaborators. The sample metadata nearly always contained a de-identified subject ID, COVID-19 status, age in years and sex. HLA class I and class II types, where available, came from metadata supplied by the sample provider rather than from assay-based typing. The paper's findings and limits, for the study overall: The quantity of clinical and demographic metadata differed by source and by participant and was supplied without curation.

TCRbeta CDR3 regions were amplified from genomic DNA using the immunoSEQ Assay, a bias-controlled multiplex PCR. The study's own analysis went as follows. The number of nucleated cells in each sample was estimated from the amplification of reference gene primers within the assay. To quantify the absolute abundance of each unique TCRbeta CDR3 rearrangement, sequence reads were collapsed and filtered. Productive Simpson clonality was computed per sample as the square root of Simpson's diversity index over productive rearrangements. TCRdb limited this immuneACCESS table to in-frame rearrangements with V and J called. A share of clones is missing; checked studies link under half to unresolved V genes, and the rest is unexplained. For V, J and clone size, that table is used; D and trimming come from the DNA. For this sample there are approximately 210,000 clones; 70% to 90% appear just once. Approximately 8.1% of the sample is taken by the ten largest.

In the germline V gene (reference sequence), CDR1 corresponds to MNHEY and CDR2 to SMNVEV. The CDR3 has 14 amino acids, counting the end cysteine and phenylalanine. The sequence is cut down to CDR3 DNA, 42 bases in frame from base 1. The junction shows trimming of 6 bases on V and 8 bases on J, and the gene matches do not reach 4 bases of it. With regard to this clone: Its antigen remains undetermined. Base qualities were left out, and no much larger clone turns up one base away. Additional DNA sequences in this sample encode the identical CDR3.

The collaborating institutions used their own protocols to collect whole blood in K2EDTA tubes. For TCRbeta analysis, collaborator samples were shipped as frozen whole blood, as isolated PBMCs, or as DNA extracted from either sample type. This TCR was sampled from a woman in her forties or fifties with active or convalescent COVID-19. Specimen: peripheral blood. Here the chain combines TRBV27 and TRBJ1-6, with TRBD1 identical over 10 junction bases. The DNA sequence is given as TGTGCCAGCAGCTTGGACAGGGGGTATTCACCCCTCCACTTT. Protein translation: CASSLDRGYSPLHF.